The entry below gives a single T cell receptor beta chain sequence along with its context. Assay: immunoSEQ multiplex PCR; the TCRdb copy retains only in-frame clones and omits some. The data hold 95,000 to 150,000 clones, with approximately 85% observed a single time. This entry is derived from a study of T cell responses to AZD1222 COVID-19 vaccine. This sample comprised peripheral blood, obtained on day 0 of AZD1222 vaccination. The clonotype originates from an adult in good health.

The CDR3 DNA reads TGCAGCGTCGCAGGGACCTACGAGCAGTACTTC. Its translation: CSVAGTYEQYF. The gene calls are TRBV29-1 and TRBJ2-7; tentatively, D is TRBD1 (5 bases). Germline CDR1 is SQVTM and CDR2 is ANQGSEA. The CDR3 length is 11 residues. V shed 6 bases and J shed 2 bases, with 8 bases lying between them.